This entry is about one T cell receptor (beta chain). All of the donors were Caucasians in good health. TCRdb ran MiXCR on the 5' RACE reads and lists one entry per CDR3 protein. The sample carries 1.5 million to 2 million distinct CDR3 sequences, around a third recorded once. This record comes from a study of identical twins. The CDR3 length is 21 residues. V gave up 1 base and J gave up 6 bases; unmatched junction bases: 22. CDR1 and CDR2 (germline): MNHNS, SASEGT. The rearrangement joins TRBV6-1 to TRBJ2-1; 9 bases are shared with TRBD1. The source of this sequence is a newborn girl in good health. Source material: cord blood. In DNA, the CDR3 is TGTGCCAGCAGTGAAGATTTTAGGTGGGACAGGGCCTACTCTATCGGCAATGAGCAGTTCTTC. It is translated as CASSEDFRWDRAYSIGNEQFF.